This T cell receptor (beta chain) was identified in a study of response to subunit inactivated influenza vaccine. In regard to this clonotype: No antigen is known for it.

TCRdb reprocessed the RT-PCR reads with MiXCR, giving one entry per CDR3 protein. The sample lists under 550,000 distinct CDR3 sequences, approximately 6.9% occurring once. Findings of the study overall: Few additional T cells are recruited per seasonal influenza vaccination, authors suggested.

Germline V gene lookup returns CDR1 SGDLS and CDR2 YYNGEE. This CDR3 is built from 14 residues. V lost 4 bases and J lost 3, with 14 bases in between. The chain employs TRBV9 and TRBJ2-7; D possibly corresponds to TRBD1 (6 bases). The sequenced sample was PBMCs from blood, obtained approximately 25 months after vaccination. This clonotype was sampled from a man between 45 and 75 years old who received an inactivated influenza vaccine. The CDR3 spells CASSNTGKGYEQYF. The CDR3 region has the DNA TGTGCCAGCAGCAATACAGGGAAGGGCTACGAGCAGTACTTC.